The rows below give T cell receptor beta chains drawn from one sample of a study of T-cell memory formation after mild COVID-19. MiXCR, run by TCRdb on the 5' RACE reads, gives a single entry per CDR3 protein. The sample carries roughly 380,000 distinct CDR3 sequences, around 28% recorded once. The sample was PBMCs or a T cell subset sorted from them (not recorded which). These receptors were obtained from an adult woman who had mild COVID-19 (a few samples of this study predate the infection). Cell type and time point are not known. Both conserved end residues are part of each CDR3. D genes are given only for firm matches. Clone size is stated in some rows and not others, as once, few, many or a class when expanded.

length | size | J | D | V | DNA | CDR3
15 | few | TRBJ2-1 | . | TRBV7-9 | TGTGCCAGCAGCCCGCCGACTGGGACCTACAATGAGCAGTTCTTC | CASSPPTGTYNEQFF
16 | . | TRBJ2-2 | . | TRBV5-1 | TGCGCCAGCAGCTTGTTGGGGCAGGAGAACACCGGGGAGCTGTTTTTT | CASSLLGQENTGELFF
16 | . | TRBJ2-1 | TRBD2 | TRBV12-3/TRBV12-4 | TGTGCCAGCAGTCGAGGACTAGCGGGAGAAGTCAATGAGCAGTTCTTC | CASSRGLAGEVNEQFF
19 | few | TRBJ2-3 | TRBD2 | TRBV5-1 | TGCGCCAGCAGCCCGGATTCGAGCGGCGGGGGATGGAGCACAGATACGCAGTATTTT | CASSPDSSGGGWSTDTQYF
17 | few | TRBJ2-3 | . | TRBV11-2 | TGTGCCAGCAGCTTCAGTACCGGGCCCTTCATTGGCGATACGCAGTATTTT | CASSFSTGPFIGDTQYF
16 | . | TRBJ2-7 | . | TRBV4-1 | TGCGCCAGCAGCCAAGACGGGGGAAGGGGAGTCATGGAGCAGTACTTC | CASSQDGGRGVMEQYF
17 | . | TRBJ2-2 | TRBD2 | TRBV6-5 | TGTGCCAGCAGGTCACTAGCGGGAGGGCCGGGCACCGGGGAGCTGTTTTTT | CASRSLAGGPGTGELFF
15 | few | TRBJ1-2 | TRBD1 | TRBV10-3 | TGTGCCATCAGAGATAACAGGGGGCTGAACTATGGCTACACCTTC | CAIRDNRGLNYGYTF
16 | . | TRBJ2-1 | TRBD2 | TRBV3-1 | TGTGCCAGCAGCCCCTACAGCGGGGGGGGCAACAATGAGCAGTTCTTC | CASSPYSGGGNNEQFF
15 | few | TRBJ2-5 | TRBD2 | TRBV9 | TGTGCCAGCAGCGTAAGCGGGGGGGCCGGGGAGACCCAGTACTTC | CASSVSGGAGETQYF
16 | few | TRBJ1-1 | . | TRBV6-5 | TGTGCCAGCAGTTACTCAGTCTCCGGGGGGACCACTGAAGCTTTCTTT | CASSYSVSGGTTEAFF
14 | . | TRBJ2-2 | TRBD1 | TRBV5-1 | TGCGCCAGCAGCCCCGGGACAGGGACCGGGGAGCTGTTTTTT | CASSPGTGTGELFF
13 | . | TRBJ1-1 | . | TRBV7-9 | TGTGCCAGCAGCCCCTCAAGGAATCTGGAAGCTTTCTTT | CASSPSRNLEAFF
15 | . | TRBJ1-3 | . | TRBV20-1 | TGCAGTGCTAGAGCGGGCAGGAGGCGCGGAAACACCATATATTTT | CSARAGRRRGNTIYF
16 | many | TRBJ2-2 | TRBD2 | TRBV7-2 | TGTGCCAGCAGCTTAGAACTAGCGGGTTCTACCGGGGAGCTGTTTTTT | CASSLELAGSTGELFF
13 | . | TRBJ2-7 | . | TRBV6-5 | TGTGCCAGCAGCGAAAACAGGGTAGGCGAGCAGTACTTC | CASSENRVGEQYF
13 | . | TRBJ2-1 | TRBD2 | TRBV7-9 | TGTGCCAGCAGCGGACTAGCGGGAGGTGAGCAGTTCTTC | CASSGLAGGEQFF
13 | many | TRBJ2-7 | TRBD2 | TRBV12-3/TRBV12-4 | TGTGCCAGCAGCCGCGGGACTAGCTACGAGCAGTACTTC | CASSRGTSYEQYF
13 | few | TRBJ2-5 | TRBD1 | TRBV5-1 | TGCGCCAGCAGCGATGGGACAGAAGAGACCCAGTACTTC | CASSDGTEETQYF
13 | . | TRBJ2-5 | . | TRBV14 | TGTGCCAGCCGGGGACCGGCGGAAGAGACCCAGTACTTC | CASRGPAEETQYF
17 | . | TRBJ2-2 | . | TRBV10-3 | TGTGCCATCAGTGAGCCGAGTCTGACCGGGCTCACCGGGGAGCTGTTTTTT | CAISEPSLTGLTGELFF
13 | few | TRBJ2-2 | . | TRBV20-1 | TGCAGTGCTAGAGTGTCTGGGAAGGAGGAGCTGTTTTTT | CSARVSGKEELFF
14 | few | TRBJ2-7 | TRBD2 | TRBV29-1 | TGCAGCGTAACGCTACTAGCGGGAGGCCTCGGGCAGTACTTC | CSVTLLAGGLGQYF
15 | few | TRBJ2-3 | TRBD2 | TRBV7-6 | TGTGCCAGCAGCCCAGCGGGGGCCCTCACAGATACGCAGTATTTT | CASSPAGALTDTQYF
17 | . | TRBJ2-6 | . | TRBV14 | TGTGCCAGCAGCCGGGGGGGCCTGAGCTCTGGGGCCAACGTCCTGACTTTC | CASSRGGLSSGANVLTF
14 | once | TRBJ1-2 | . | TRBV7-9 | TGTGCCAGCAGCTTAGCGCACAGGGAAGATGGCTACACCTTC | CASSLAHREDGYTF
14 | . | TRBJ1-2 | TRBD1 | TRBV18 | TGTGCCAGCTCGCCAACAGGGGGCGCGGACGGCTACACCTTC | CASSPTGGADGYTF
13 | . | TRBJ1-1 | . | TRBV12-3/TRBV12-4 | TGTGCCAACCGACAGAGCATGAACACTGAAGCTTTCTTT | CANRQSMNTEAFF
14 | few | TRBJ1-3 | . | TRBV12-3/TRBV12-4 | TGTGCCAGCAGACAGGGATCCTCTGGAAACACCATATATTTT | CASRQGSSGNTIYF
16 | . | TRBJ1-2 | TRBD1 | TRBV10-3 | TGTGCCATCAGTGAGTCAGGGACCCGGACAGGGTTGAGCTACACCTTC | CAISESGTRTGLSYTF
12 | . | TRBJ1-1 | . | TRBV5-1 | TGCGCCAGCAGCTCCGACAGTGGTGAAGCTTTCTTT | CASSSDSGEAFF
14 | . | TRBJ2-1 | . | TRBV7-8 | TGTGCCAGCAAAGAGGGGGGGCCCTACAATGATCAGTTCTTC | CASKEGGPYNDQFF
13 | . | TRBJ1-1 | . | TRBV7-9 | TGTGCCAGCAGCTCAGTCCGACAGACTGAAGCTTTCTTT | CASSSVRQTEAFF
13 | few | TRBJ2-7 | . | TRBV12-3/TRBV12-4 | TGTGCCAGCAGTTTATCCATCTCCTACGAGCAGTACTTC | CASSLSISYEQYF
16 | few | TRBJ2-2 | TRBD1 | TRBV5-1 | TGCGCCAGCAGCCTCCCCGGGACAGGGAACACCGGGGAGCTGTTTTTT | CASSLPGTGNTGELFF
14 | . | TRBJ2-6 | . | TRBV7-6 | TGTGCCAGCAGCCACCAATCTGGGGCCAACGTCCTGACTTTC | CASSHQSGANVLTF
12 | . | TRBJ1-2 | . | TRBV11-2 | TGTGCCAGCAGTTTCGGGGGGCTTGGCTACACCTTC | CASSFGGLGYTF
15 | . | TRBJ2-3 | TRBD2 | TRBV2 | TGTGCCAGCAGGGAGACTAGCGGACGCACAGATACGCAGTATTTT | CASRETSGRTDTQYF
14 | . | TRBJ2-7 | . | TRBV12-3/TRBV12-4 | TGTGCCAGCAGTTTAGGGCCATTAAGAGGAGAGCAGTACTTC | CASSLGPLRGEQYF
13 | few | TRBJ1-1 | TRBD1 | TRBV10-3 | TGTGCCACGACCGGACAGGTCGACACTGAAGCTTTCTTT | CATTGQVDTEAFF
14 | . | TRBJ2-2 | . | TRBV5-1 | TGCGCCAGCAGCTTACCGGGAAGGGCCGGGGAGCTGTTTTTT | CASSLPGRAGELFF
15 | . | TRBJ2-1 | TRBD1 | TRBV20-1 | TGCAGTGCTAGAGACGGGACAGGGGGACGCAATGAGCAGTTCTTC | CSARDGTGGRNEQFF
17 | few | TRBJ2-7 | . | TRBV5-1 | TGCGCCAGCAGCTTGGGTGACAGTCACGAAGGATCCTACGAGCAGTACTTC | CASSLGDSHEGSYEQYF
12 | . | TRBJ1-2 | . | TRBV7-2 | TGTGCCAGCAGTTATGGTGAGGATGGCTACACCTTC | CASSYGEDGYTF
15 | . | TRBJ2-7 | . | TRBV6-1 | TGTGCCAGCAAGGACAGTTCCCTGAGCATCTACGAGCAGTACTTC | CASKDSSLSIYEQYF
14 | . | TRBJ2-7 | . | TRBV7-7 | TGTGCCAGCAGCCTGGGACCCACGGTCTCCGAGCAGTACTTC | CASSLGPTVSEQYF
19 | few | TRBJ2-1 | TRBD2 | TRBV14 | TGTGCCAGCAGCCAGCCGGGACTAGCCTCCTGGGGCTCCTACAATGAGCAGTTCTTC | CASSQPGLASWGSYNEQFF
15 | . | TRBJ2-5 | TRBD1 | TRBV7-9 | TGTGCCAGCAGCTCGTGGACAGGACCGCAAGAGACCCAGTACTTC | CASSSWTGPQETQYF
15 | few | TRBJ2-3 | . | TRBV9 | TGTGCCAGCAGCGTAGCTCCAGCGAGCACAGATACGCAGTATTTT | CASSVAPASTDTQYF
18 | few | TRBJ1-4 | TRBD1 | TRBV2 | TGTGCCAGCAGTACGACCCACCCGGGACAGGCGAGGTCGGGAAAACTGTTTTTT | CASSTTHPGQARSGKLFF
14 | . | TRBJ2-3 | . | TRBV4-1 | TGCGCCAGCAGCCAAATCCTAGCAAAAGATACGCAGTATTTT | CASSQILAKDTQYF
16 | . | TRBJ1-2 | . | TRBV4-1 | TGCGCCAGCAGCCAAGATAATCGGGGTAGTAGGGTTGGCTACACCTTC | CASSQDNRGSRVGYTF
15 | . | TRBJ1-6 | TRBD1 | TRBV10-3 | TGTGCCATCAGTGAGGGACAGGGGGGAAATTCACCCCTCCACTTT | CAISEGQGGNSPLHF
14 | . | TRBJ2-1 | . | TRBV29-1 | TGCAGCGTTCCTTTATCCACTTCCTACAATGAGCAGTTCTTC | CSVPLSTSYNEQFF
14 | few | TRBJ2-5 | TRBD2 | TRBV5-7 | TGTGCCAGCCTTATAGCGGGAGAGGTTGAGACCCAGTACTTC | CASLIAGEVETQYF